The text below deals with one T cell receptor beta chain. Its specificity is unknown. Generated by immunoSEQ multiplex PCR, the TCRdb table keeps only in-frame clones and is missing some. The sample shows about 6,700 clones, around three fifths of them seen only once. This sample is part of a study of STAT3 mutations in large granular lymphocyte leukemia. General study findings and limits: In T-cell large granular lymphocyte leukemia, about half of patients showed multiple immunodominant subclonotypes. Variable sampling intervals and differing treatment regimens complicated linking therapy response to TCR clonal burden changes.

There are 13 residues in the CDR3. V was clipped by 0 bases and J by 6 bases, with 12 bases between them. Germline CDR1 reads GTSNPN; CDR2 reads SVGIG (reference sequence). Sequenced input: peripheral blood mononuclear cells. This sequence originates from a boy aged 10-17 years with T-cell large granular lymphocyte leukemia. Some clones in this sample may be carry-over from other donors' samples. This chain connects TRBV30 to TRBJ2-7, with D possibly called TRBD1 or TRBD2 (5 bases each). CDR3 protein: CAWSVRGVSEQYF. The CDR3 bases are TGTGCCTGGAGTGTACGAGGGGTTTCCGAGCAGTACTTC.